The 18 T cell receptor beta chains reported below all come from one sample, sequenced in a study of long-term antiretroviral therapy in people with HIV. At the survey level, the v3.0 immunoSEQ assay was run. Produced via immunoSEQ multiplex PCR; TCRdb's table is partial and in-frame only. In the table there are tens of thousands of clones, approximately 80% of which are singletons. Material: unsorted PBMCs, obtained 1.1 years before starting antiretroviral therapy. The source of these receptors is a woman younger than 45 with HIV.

The DNA for the CDR3 is TGCGCCAGCAGCCGAGGGACAGTAGAAGAGACCCAGTACTTC. This codes for CASSRGTVEETQYF. The rearrangement uses TRBV5-1 and TRBJ2-5; 7 bases match TRBD1. The CDR3 sequence is 14 residues long. Unmatched junction bases numbered 6, after V lost 4 bases and J lost 3 bases. Looked up from germline, CDR1 is SGHRS and CDR2 is YFSETQ.

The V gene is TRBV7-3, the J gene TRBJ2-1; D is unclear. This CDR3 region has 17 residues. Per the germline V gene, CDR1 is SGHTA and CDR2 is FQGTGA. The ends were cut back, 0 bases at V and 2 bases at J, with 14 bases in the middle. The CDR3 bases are TGTGCCAGCAGCTTAACTTTAATGGGGAAGACCTACAATGAGCAGTTCTTC. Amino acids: CASSLTLMGKTYNEQFF.

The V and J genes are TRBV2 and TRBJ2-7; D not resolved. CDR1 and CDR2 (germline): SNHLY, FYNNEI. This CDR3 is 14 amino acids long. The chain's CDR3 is CASSSSFPSNEQYV. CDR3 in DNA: TGTGCCAGCAGTTCCTCCTTCCCCTCCAACGAGCAGTACGTC.

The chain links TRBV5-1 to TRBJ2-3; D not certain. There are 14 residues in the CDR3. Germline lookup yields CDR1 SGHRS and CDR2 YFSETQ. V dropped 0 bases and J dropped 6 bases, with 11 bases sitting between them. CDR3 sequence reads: CASSLEGYADTQYF. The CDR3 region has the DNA TGCGCCAGCAGCTTGGAGGGATACGCGGATACGCAGTATTTT.

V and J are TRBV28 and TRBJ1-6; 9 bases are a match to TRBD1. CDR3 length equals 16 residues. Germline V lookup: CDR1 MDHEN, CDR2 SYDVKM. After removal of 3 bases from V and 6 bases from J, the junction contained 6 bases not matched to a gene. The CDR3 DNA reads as TGTGCCAGCAGTTTCGGACAGGGGAGCGTTAATTCACCCCTCCACTTT. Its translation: CASSFGQGSVNSPLHF.

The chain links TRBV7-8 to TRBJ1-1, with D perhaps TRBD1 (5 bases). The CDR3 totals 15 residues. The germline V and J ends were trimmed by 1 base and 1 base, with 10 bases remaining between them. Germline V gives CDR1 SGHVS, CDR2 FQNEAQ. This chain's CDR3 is CASSLEGVANTEAFF. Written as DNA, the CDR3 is TGTGCCAGCAGCTTAGAAGGGGTTGCGAACACTGAAGCTTTCTTT.

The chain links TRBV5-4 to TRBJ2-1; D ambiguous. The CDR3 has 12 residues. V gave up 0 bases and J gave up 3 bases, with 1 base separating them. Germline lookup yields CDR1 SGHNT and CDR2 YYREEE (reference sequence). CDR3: CASSLDYNEQFF. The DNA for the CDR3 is TGTGCCAGCAGCTTGGACTACAATGAGCAGTTCTTC.

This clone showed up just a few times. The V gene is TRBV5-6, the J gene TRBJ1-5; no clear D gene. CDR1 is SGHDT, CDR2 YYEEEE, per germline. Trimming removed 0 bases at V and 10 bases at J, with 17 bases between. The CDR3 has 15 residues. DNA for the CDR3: TGTGCCAGCAGCTTGGCGGGCGGGCCGGGAGGACCCCAGCATTTT. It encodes CASSLAGGPGGPQHF.

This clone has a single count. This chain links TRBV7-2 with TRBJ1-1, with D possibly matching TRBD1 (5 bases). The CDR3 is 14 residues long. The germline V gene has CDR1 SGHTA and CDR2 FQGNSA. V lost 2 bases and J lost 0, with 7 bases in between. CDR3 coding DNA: TGTGCCAGCAGCTTAACAGGTATGAACACTGAAGCTTTCTTT. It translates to CASSLTGMNTEAFF. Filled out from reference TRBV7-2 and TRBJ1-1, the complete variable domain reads GAGVSQSPSNKVTEKGKDVELRCDPISGHTALYWYRQSLGQGLEFLIYFQGNSAPDKSGLPSDRFSAERTGGSVSTLTIQRTQQEDSAVYLCASSLTGMNTEAFFGQGTRLTVV.

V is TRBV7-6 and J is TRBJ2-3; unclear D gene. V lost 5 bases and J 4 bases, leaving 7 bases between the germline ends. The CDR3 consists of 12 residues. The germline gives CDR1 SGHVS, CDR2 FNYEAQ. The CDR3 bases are TGTGCCAGCAGCCTAAACGCAGATACGCAGTATTTT. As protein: CASSLNADTQYF.

The CDR3 DNA sequence: TGTGCCAGCAGCTTAGCGGGGGACGACGAGCAGTACTTC. This gives the protein CASSLAGDDEQYF. The chain has TRBV7-8 and TRBJ2-7; D may be TRBD1 or TRBD2 (5 bases each). Trimming shortened V by 0 bases and J by 5 bases, and 8 bases separated the two germline ends. The CDR3 is 13 residues long. In germline, CDR1 is SGHVS, CDR2 FQNEAQ.

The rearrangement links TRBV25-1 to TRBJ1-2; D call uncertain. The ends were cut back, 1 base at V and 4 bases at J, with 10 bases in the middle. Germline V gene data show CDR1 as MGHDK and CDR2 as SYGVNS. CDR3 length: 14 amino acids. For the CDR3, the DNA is TGTGCCAGCAGTGAATTGGGGAATTTCTATGGCTACACCTTC. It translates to CASSELGNFYGYTF.

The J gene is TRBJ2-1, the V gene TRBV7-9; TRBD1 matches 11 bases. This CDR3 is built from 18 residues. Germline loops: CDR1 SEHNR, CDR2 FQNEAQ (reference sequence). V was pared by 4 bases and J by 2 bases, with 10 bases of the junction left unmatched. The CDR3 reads CASSSRTEGQGAYNEQFF. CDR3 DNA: TGTGCCAGCAGCTCACGGACGGAGGGACAGGGGGCCTACAATGAGCAGTTCTTC.

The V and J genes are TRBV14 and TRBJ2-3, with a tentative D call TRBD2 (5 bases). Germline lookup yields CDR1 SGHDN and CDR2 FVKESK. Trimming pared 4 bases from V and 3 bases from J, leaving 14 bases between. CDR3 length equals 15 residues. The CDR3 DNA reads TGTGCCAGCAGCCGCGGGCAGACCTTTACAGATACGCAGTATTTT. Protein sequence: CASSRGQTFTDTQYF.

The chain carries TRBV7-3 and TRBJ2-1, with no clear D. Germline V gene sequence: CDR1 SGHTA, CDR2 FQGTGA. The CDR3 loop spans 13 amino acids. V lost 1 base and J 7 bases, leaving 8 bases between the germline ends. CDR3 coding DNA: TGTGCCAGCAGCTTAAACACGAAAAATGAGCAGTTCTTC. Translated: CASSLNTKNEQFF.

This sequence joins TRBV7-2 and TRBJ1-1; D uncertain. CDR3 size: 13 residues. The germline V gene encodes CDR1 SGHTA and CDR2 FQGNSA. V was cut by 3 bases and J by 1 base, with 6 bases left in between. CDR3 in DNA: TGTGCCAGCAGCTTTTCAGAGAACACTGAAGCTTTCTTT. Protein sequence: CASSFSENTEAFF.

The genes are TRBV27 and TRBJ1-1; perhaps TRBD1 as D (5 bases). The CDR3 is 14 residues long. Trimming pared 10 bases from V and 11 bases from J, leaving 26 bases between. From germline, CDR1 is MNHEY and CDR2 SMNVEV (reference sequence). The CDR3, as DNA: TGTGCCACAAACCCGGCGGGTGGTGGGGGTACTGCTTTCTTT. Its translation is CATNPAGGGGTAFF.

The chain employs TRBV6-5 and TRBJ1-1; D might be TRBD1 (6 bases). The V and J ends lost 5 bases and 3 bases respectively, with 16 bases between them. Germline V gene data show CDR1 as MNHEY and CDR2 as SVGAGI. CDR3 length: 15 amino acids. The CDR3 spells CASSRGDGGDTEAFF. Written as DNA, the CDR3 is TGTGCCAGCAGTAGGGGGGACGGCGGGGACACTGAAGCTTTCTTT.